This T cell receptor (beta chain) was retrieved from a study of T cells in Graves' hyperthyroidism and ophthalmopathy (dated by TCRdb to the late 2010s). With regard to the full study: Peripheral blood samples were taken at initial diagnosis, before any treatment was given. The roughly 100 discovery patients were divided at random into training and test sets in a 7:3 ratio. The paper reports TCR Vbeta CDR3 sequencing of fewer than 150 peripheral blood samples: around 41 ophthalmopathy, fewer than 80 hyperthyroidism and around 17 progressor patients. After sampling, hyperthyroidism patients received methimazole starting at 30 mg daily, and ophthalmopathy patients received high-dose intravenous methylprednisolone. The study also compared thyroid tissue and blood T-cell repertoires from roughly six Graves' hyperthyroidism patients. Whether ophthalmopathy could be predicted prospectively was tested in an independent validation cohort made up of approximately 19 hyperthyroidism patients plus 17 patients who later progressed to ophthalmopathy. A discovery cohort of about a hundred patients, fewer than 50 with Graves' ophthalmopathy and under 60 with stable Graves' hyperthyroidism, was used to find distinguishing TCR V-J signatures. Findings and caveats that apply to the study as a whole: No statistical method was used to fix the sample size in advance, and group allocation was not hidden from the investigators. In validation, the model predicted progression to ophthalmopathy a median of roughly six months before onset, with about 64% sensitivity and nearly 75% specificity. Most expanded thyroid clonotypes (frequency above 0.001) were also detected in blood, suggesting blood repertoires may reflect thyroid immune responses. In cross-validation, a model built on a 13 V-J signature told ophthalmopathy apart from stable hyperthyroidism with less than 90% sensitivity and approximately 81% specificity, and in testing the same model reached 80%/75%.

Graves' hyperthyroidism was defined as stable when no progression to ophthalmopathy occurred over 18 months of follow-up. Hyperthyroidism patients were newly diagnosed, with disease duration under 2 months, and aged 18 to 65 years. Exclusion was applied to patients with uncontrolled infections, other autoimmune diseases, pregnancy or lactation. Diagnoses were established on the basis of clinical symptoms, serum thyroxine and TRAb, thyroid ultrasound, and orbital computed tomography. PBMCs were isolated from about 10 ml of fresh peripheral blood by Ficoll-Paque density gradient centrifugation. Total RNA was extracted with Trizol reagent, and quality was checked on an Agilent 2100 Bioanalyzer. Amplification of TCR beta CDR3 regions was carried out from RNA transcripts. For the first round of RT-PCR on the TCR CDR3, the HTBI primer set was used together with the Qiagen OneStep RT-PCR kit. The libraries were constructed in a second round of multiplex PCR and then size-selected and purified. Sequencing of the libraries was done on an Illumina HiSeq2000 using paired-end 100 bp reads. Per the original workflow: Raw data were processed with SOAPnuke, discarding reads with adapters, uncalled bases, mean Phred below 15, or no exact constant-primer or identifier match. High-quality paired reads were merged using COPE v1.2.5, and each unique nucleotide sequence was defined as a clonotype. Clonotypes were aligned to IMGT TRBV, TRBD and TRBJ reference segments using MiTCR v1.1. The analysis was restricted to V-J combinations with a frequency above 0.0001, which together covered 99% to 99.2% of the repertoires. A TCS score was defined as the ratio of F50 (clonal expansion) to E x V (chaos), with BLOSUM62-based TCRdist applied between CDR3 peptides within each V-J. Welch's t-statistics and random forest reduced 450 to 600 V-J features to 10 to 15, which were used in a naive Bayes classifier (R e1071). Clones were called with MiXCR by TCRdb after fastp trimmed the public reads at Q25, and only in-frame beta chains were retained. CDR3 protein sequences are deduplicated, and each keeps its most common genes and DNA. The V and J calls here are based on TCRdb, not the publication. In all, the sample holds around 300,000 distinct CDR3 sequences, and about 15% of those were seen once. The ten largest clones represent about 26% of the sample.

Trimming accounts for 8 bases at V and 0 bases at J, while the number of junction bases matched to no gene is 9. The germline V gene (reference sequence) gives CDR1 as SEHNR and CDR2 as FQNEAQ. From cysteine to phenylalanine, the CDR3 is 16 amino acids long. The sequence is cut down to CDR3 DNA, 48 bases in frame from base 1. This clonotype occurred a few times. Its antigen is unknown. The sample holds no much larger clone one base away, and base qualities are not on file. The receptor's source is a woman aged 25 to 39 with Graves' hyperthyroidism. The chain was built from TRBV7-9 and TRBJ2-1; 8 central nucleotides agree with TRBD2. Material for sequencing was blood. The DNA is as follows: TGTGCCAGCTTACCCACGGGAGGGCCCTCCTACAATGAGCAGTTCTTC. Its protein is CASLPTGGPSYNEQFF.